Listed below are T cell receptor beta chains from one sample, sequenced in a study of blood T cell repertoires in COVID-19. Profiled with immunoSEQ multiplex PCR; TCRdb holds only in-frame clones, not every one. This repertoire shows 35,000 to 50,000 clones, roughly 88% found once; its top ten account for 12%. Sequencing was done on a sample of peripheral blood. These receptors were collected from a human donor in a cohort sampled during active COVID-19. The CDR3 runs from the conserved cysteine through the conserved F or W. Each record gives: V gene, CDR3 protein.

V gene: TRBV24-1; CDR3 protein: CATSENRVVHF
V gene: TRBV19; CDR3 protein: CASSQSTGGASNQPQHF
V gene: TRBV5-1; CDR3 protein: CASSRSGGYNEQFF
V gene: TRBV7-2; CDR3 protein: CASSPDWTSGISGANVLTF
V gene: TRBV12-5; CDR3 protein: CASGLVRVGTGCGNTIYF
V gene: TRBV24-1; CDR3 protein: CATSARGGNSYEQYF
V gene: TRBV6-5; CDR3 protein: CASSRGHGNTIYF
V gene: TRBV29-1; CDR3 protein: CSVEDQELGAYGFEQFF
V gene: TRBV5-4; CDR3 protein: CASSSGQGWAGELFF
V gene: TRBV30; CDR3 protein: CAWSVPAGGHTGELFF
V gene: TRBV4-1; CDR3 protein: CASTPGQGSYEQYF
V gene: TRBV9; CDR3 protein: CASSVKIGGSNTEAFF
V gene: TRBV7-8; CDR3 protein: CASSHRPDIQETQYF
V gene: TRBV4-1; CDR3 protein: CASSQGPGRVDEKLFF
V gene: TRBV28; CDR3 protein: CASSRPTGYEQYF
V gene: TRBV25-1; CDR3 protein: CASSESDRLPRGYTF
V gene: TRBV6-6; CDR3 protein: CASSSHTDTQYF
V gene: TRBV28; CDR3 protein: CASSSLGVVEQFF
V gene: TRBV7-2; CDR3 protein: CASSLDPRQAGKTPLHF
V gene: TRBV6-5; CDR3 protein: CASSSGQGRKNEQFF
V gene: TRBV7-2; CDR3 protein: CASSLAGGNNQPQHF
V gene: TRBV6-5; CDR3 protein: CASSYSRGQGTDTQYF
V gene: TRBV2; CDR3 protein: CASSEQGRNQPQHF
V gene: TRBV20-1; CDR3 protein: CSASPRGRMNTEAFF
V gene: TRBV7-6; CDR3 protein: CASSSRGGPYNEQFF
V gene: TRBV7-7; CDR3 protein: CASSPGTSRQETQYF
V gene: TRBV5-1; CDR3 protein: CASSLRTGNGAPLHF
V gene: TRBV7-9; CDR3 protein: CASSAQGPTNTEAFF